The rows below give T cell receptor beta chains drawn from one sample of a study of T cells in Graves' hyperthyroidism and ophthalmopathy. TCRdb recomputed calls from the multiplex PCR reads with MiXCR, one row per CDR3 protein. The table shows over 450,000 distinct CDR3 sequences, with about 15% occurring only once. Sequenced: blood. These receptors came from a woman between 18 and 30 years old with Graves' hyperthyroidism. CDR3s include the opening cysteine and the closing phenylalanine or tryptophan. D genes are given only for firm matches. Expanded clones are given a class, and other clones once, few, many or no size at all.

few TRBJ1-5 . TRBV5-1 TGCGCCAGCAGCTTGGGCCTACTTGGGAATCAGCCCCAGCATTTT CASSLGLLGNQPQHF
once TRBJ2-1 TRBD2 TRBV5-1 TGCGCCAGCAGCTTGACTAGCGGGATAAATTATGAGCAGTTCTTC CASSLTSGINYEQFF
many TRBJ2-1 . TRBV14 TGTGCCAGCAGCCAAGATTTCGGCACGGGAGAGCAGTTCTTC CASSQDFGTGEQFF
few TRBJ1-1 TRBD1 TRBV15 TGTGCCACCAGCAGGCAACAGGGGACGAACACTGAAGCTTTCTTT CATSRQQGTNTEAFF
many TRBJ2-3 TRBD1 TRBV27 TGTGCCAGCAGACGGGACAGACCTACAGATACGCAGTATTTT CASRRDRPTDTQYF
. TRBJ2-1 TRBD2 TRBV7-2 TGTGCCAGCAGGCGACCCGGGACTAGCGGCTACAATGAGCAGTTCTTC CASRRPGTSGYNEQFF
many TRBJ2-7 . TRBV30 TGTGCCTGGAGTGTACAAGAGATCTCCTACGAGCAGTACTTC CAWSVQEISYEQYF
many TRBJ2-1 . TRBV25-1 TGTGCCAGCAGTGAATACTATGAGCAGTTCTTC CASSEYYEQFF
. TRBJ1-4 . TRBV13 TGTGCCAGCAGCTTAGAAGGGGATTCGGGACGGACACTGTTTTTT CASSLEGDSGRTLFF
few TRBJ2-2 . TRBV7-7 TGTGCTAGCAGCTTATCAGTACCCGGGGCGGCCGGGGAGCTGTTTTTT CASSLSVPGAAGELFF
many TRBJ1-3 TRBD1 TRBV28 TGTGCCAGCACGGGGGACAGTCTAGGAGGAAACACCATATATTTT CASTGDSLGGNTIYF
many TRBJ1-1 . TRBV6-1 TGTGCCAGCAGGGAATTCTACAGCACTGAAGCTTTCTTT CASREFYSTEAFF
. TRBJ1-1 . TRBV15 TGTGCCACCAGCAGAGATCGGTGGAGCACTGAAGCTTTCTTT CATSRDRWSTEAFF
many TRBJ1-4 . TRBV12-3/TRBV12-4 TGTGCCAGCAGTTTTTTCAGGGGAAATGAAAAACTGTTTTTT CASSFFRGNEKLFF
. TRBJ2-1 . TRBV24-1 TGTGCCACCAGTGATTTGAGCAGGGGGGGAGAGTGGGCCTACAATGAGCAGTTCTTC CATSDLSRGGEWAYNEQFF
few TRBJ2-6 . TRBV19 TGTGCGGCATCGGGATCGGGTGGGGCCAACGTCCTGACTTTC CAASGSGGANVLTF
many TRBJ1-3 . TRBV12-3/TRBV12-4 TGTGCCAGCAGTTTATGGGGGTTGGCTGGAAACACCATATATTTT CASSLWGLAGNTIYF
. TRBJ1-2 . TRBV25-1 TGTGCCAGCACTGACCGGGACAACGGGGCGAACTATGGCTACACCTTC CASTDRDNGANYGYTF
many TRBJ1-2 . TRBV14 TGTGCCAGCAGCCCACGGACCCGGTCTGGCTACACCTTC CASSPRTRSGYTF
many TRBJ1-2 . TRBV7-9 TGTGCCAGCACCCGTCAGGGAAACTATGGCTACACCTTC CASTRQGNYGYTF
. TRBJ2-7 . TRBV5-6 TGTGCCAGCAGCGCCTGGGGGTTCGACGAGCAGTACTTC CASSAWGFDEQYF
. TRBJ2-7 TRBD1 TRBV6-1 TGTGCCAGCAGTGAAAGCTTTGCGGGACAGGACGAGCAGTACTTC CASSESFAGQDEQYF
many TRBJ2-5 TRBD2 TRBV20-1 TGCAGTGCTAGGCGGCCTGGACTAGCGGGTTCACCAACCCAGTACTTC CSARRPGLAGSPTQYF
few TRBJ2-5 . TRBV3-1 TGTGCCAGCAGCCAACGTCGACGATTTTCCCATTTGAGGGACCAAGAGACCCAGTACTTC CASSQRRRFSHLRDQETQYF
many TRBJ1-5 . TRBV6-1 TGTGCCAGCAGTGAACAAAGGGCGAATCAGCCCCAGCATTTT CASSEQRANQPQHF
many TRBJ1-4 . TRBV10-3 TGTGCCATCAGCAGAGGAGGAGGCTCTCTTAATGAAAAACTGTTTTTT CAISRGGGSLNEKLFF
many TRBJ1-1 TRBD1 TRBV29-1 TGCAGCGTGGGACAGGGGGCTCGGACTGAAGCTTTCTTT CSVGQGARTEAFF
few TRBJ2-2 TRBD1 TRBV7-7 TGTGCTAGCACCAAATACAGGGGATCGGAGACCGGGGAGCTGTTTTTT CASTKYRGSETGELFF
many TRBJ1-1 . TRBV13 TGTGCCAGCAGCTTAGAGGACAGTGAAGCTTTCTTT CASSLEDSEAFF
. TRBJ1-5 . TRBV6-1 TGTGCCAGCAGTGAGACCCGGGGCAATCAGCCCCAGCATTTT CASSETRGNQPQHF
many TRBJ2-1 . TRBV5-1 TGCGCCAGCAGTTGGTCAGATCCAAATGAGCAGTTCTTC CASSWSDPNEQFF
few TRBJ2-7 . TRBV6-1 TGTGCCAGCAGTGAAACGGGATCCCAGGTATCCTACGAGCAGTACTTC CASSETGSQVSYEQYF
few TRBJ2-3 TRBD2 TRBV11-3 TGTGCCAGCAGCCCTCGGGAGGGCCCTAGCGCAGATACGCAGTATTTT CASSPREGPSADTQYF